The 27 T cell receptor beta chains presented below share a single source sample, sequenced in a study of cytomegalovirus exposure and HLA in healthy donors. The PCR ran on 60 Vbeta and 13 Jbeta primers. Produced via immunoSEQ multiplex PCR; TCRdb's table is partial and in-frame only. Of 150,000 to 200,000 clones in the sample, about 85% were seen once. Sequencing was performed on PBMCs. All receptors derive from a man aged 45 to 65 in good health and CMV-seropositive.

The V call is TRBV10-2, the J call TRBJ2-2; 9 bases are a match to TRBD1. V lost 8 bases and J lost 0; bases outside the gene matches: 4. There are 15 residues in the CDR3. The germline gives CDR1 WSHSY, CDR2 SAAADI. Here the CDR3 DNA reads TGCGCCAGCGGACAGGGGACCGCGAACACCGGGGAGCTGTTTTTT. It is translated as CASGQGTANTGELFF.

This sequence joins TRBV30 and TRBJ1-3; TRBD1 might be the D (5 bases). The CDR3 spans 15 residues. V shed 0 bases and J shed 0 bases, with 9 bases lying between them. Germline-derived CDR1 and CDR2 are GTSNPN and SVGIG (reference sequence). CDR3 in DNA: TGTGCCTGGAGTGTCGCACAGGCCTCTGGAAACACCATATATTTT. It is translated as CAWSVAQASGNTIYF.

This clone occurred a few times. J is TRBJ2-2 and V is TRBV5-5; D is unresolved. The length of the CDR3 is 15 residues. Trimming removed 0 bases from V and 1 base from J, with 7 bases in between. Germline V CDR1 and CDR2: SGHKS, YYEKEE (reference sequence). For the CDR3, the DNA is TGTGCCAGCAGCTTGGGGGCCTTGAACACCGGGGAGCTGTTTTTT. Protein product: CASSLGALNTGELFF.

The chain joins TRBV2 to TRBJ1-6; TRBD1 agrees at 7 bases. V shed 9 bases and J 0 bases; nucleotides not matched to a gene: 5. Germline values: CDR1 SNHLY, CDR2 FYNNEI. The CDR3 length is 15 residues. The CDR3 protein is CASRDRSSYNSPLHF. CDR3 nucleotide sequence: TGTGCCAGTCGGGACAGAAGCTCCTATAATTCACCCCTCCACTTT.

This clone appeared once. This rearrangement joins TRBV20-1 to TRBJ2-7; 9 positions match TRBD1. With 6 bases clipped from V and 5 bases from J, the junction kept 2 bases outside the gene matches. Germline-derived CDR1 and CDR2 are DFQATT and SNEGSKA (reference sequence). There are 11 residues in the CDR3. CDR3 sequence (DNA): TGCAGTGCGGGACAGGGCCACGAGCAGTACTTC. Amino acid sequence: CSAGQGHEQYF.

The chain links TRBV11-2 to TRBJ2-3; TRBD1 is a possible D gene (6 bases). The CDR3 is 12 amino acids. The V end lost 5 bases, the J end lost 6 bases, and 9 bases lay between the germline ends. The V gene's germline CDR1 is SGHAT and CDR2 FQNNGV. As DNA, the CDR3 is TGTGCCAGCAGCCAAAGGGGGGATACGCAGTATTTT. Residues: CASSQRGDTQYF.

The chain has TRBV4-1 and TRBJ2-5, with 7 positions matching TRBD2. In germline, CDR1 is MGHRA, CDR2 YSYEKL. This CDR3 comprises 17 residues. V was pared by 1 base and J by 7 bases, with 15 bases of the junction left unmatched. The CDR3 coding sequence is TGCGCCAGCAGCCAAGGGATTGACACAACCCGCGGGGGGACCCAGTACTTC. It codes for CASSQGIDTTRGGTQYF.

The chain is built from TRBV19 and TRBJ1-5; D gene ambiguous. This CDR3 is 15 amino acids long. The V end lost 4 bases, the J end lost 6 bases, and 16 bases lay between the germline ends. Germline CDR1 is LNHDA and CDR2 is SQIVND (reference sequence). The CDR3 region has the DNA TGTGCCAGTAGTACCCCATCCGAAGAGTTTCAGCCCCAGCATTTT. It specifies CASSTPSEEFQPQHF.

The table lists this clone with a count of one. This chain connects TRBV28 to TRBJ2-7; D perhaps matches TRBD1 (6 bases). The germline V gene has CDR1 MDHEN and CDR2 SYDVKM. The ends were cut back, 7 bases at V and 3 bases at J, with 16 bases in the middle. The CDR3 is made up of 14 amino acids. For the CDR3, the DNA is TGTGCCAGCAATCCCCGGACAGATTTCTACGAGCAGTACTTC. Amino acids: CASNPRTDFYEQYF.

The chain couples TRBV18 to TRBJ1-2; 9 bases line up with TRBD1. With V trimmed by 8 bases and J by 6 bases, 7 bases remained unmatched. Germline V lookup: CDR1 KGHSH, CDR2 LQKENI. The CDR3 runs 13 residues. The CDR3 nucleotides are TGTGCCAGCGCTCGGGACAGGGCCGATGGCTACACCTTC. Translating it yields CASARDRADGYTF.

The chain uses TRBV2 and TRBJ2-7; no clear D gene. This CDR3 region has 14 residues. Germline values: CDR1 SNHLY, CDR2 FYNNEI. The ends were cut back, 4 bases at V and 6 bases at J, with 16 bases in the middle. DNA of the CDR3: TGTGCCAGCAGTGGCGCGTCCGCCCGTGGCGAGCAGTACTTC. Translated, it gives CASSGASARGEQYF.

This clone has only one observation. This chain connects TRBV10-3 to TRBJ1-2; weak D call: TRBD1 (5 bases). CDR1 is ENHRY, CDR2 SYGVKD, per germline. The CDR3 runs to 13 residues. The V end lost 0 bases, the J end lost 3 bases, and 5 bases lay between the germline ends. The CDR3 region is CAISESGDYGYTF. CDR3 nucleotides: TGTGCCATCAGTGAGTCAGGGGACTATGGCTACACCTTC.

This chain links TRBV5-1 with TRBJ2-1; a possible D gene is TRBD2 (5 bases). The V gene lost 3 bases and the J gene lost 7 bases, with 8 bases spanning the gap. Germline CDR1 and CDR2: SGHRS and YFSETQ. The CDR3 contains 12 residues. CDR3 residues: CASSYPGNEQFF. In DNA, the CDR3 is TGCGCCAGCAGCTATCCGGGGAATGAGCAGTTCTTC.

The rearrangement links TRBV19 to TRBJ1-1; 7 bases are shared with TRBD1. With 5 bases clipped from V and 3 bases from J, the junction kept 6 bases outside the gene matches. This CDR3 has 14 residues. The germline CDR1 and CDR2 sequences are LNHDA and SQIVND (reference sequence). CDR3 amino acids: CASSAVRGYTEAFF. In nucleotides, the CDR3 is TGTGCCAGTAGTGCGGTCAGGGGGTACACTGAAGCTTTCTTT.

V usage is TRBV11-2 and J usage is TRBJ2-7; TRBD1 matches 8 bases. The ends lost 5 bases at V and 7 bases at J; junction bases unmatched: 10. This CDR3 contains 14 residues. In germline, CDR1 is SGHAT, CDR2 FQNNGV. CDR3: CASSNGQGPLEQYF. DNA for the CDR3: TGTGCCAGCAGCAACGGACAGGGCCCATTGGAGCAGTACTTC.

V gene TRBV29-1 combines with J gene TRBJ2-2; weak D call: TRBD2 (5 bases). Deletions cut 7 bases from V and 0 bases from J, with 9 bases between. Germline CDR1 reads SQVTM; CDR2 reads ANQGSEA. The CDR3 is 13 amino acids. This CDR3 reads CSGGKANTGELFF. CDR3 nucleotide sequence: TGCAGCGGAGGGAAAGCGAACACCGGGGAGCTGTTTTTT.

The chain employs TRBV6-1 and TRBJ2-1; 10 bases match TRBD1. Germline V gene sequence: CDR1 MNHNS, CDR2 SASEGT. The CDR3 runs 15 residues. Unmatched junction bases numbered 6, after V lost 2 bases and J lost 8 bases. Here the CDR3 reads CASSERGTGVDEQFF. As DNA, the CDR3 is TGTGCCAGCAGTGAAAGGGGGACAGGGGTGGATGAGCAGTTCTTC.

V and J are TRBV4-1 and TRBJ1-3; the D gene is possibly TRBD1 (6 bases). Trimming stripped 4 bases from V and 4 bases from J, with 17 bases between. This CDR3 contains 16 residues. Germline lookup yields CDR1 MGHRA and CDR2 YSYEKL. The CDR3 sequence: CASSRWGGAGGNTIYF. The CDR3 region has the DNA TGCGCCAGCAGCCGGTGGGGGGGCGCGGGGGGAAACACCATATATTTT.

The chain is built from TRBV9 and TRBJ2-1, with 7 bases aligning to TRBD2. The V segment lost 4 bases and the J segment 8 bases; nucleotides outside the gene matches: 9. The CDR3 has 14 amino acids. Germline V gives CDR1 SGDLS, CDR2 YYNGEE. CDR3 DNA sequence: TGTGCCAGCAGCCCCCGGACTAGTGCAGATGAGCAGTTCTTC. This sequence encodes CASSPRTSADEQFF.

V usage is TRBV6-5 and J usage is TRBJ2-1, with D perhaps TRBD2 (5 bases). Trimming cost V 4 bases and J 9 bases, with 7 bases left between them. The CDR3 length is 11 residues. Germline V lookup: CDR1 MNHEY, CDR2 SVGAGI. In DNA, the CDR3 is TGTGCCAGCAGTTCTAGCACTGAGCAGTTCTTC. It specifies CASSSSTEQFF.

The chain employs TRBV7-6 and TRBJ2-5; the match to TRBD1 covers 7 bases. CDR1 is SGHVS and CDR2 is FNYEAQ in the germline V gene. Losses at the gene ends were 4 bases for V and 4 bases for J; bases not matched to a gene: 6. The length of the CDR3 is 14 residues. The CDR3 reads CASSSTGQRETQYF. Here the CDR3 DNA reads TGTGCCAGCAGCTCCACGGGACAGAGAGAGACCCAGTACTTC. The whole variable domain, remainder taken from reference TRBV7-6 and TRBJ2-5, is GAGVSQSPRYKVTKRGQDVALRCDPISGHVSLYWYRQALGQGPEFLTYFNYEAQQDKSGLPNDRFSAERPEGSISTLTIQRTEQRDSAMYRCASSSTGQRETQYFGPGTRLLVL.

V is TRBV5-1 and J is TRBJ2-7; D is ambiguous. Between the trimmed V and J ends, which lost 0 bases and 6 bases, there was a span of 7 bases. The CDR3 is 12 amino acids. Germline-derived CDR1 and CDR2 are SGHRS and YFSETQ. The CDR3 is CASSLVSGEQYF. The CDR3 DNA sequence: TGCGCCAGCAGCTTGGTGTCGGGCGAGCAGTACTTC.

The CDR3: CASSLDRAYEQYF. CDR3 coding DNA: TGTGCCAGCAGCTTAGACAGGGCCTACGAGCAGTACTTC. The V and J genes are TRBV7-2 and TRBJ2-7; possibly TRBD1 for D (6 bases). V was shortened by 1 base and J by 2 bases, with 6 bases between the two germline ends. Germline V gene sequence: CDR1 SGHTA, CDR2 FQGNSA. The CDR3 contains 13 residues.

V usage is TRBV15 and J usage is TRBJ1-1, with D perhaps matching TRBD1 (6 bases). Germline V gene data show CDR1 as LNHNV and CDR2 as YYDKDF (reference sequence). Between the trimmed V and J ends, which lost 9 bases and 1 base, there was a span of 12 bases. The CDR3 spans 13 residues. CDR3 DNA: TGTGCCACAGGAACGGACAGGAACACTGAAGCTTTCTTT. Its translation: CATGTDRNTEAFF.

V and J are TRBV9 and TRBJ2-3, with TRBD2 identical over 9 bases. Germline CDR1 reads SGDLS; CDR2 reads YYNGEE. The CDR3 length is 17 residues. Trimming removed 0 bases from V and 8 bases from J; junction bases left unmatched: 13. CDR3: CASSVALAGGPEGTQYF. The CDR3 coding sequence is TGTGCCAGCAGCGTAGCTCTGGCGGGAGGGCCGGAGGGTACGCAGTATTTT.

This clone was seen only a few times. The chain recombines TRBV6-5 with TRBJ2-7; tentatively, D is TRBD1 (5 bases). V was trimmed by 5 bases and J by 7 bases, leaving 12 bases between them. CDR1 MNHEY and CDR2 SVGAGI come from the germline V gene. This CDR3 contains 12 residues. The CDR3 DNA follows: TGTGCCAGCAGTCAAGACAGCCGGGAGCAGTACTTC. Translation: CASSQDSREQYF.

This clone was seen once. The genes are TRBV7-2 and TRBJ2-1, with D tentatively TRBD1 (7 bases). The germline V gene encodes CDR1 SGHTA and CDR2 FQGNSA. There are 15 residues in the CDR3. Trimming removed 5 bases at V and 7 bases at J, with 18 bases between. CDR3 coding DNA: TGTGCCAGCAGCCCGCCCGCAGGGGGGTGGAATGAGCAGTTCTTC. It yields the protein CASSPPAGGWNEQFF.